This T cell receptor (beta chain) is from a study of metastatic and nonmetastatic thyroid tumors. Study background: Repertoire comparison spanned blood and tumor or nodule tissue of malignant and benign thyroid patients.

Germline lookup yields CDR1 SGHVS and CDR2 FQNEAQ. The CDR3 covers 15 residues. The V and J ends lost 2 bases and 2 bases, in that order; junction bases with no gene match: 6. Findings and limits, study-wide: Patients with malignant thyroid tumors reportedly had significantly higher TCR beta diversity than those with benign nodules, in blood and tumor.

This clone qualifies as medium-sized. Its target is not known. Prior to thyroid surgery, none of the patients had received any treatment. In the original processing: In papillary thyroid cancer, a distant-metastasis classifier was built using CDR3 differences across clinicopathological groups. TCRdb re-clonotyped the PCR reads through MiXCR. The V and J calls here are based on TCRdb, not the publication. The sample lists around 30,000 clones, under 25% occurring once. This sequence was found in a male donor with papillary thyroid cancer or a benign thyroid nodule (not recorded which). Some clones in this sample may be carry-over from other donors' samples. The source material was tumor tissue. The chain combines TRBV7-8 with TRBJ2-7; 7 bases align to TRBD2. CDR3 sequence: CASSLYLAETYEQYF. DNA of the CDR3: TGTGCCAGCAGCTTATATCTAGCGGAAACCTACGAGCAGTACTTC.